These 2 T cell receptor beta chains came from one sample sequenced in a study of blood T cell repertoires in COVID-19. Produced via immunoSEQ multiplex PCR; TCRdb's table is partial and in-frame only. The sample has 350,000 to 450,000 clones, about 88% seen once; the top ten hold about 1.5%. The sample was PBMCs or T cells enriched from blood (not recorded which). The origin of the receptors is a woman aged 18-35 years who had been exposed to COVID-19.

On this clone itself: The same CDR3 also results from other DNA sequences found in this sample. The chain carries TRBV18 and TRBJ2-3, with 7 bases lining up with TRBD2. V lost 3 bases to trimming and J lost 3 bases; unmatched junction nucleotides: 3. The length of the CDR3 is 14 residues. Germline values: CDR1 KGHSH, CDR2 LQKENI. CDR3 region: CASSPGLSTDTQYF. The CDR3 DNA sequence: TGTGCCAGCTCACCGGGACTATCGACAGATACGCAGTATTTT.

The chain combines TRBV23-1 with TRBJ1-1; D may be TRBD1 (6 bases). TRBV23-1 carries the ORF label, with uncertain function. The germline V and J ends were trimmed by 7 bases and 4 bases, with 10 bases remaining between them. This CDR3 comprises 12 residues. CDR3 in amino acids: CASIQGCTEAFF. CDR3 DNA sequence: TGCGCCAGCATCCAGGGGTGCACTGAAGCTTTCTTT.